Listed below are T cell receptor beta chains from one sample, sequenced in a study of T-cell reconstitution after alpha-beta-depleted transplantation in children. Each CDR3 protein gets one entry after TCRdb re-called the PCR reads with MiXCR. The sample lists over 200,000 distinct CDR3 sequences; roughly a tenth were seen once. The sample consisted of PBMCs from the stem cell graft donor, taken from the stem cell graft. The receptor source for this set is a human donor who donated a stem cell graft to a child with acute lymphoblastic leukemia. CDR3s include the opening cysteine and the closing phenylalanine or tryptophan. The D gene is left open where the match is weak. Not every row has a clone size; where given, it reads once, few, many or a size class.

V gene	J gene	clone size	D gene	CDR3 DNA	CDR3 protein
TRBV10-3	TRBJ2-2	NA	NA	TGTGCCATCAGGGGGACGGACAACACCGGGGAGCTGTTTTTT	CAIRGTDNTGELFF
TRBV10-3	TRBJ2-7	many	NA	TGTGCCATCAGTGATCAGGCGGGAAGCTACGAGCAGTACTTC	CAISDQAGSYEQYF
TRBV20-1	TRBJ2-3	NA	TRBD2	TGCAGTGCCGAATCCATCCTAGCTGGGGGGGGCACAGATACGCAGTATTTT	CSAESILAGGGTDTQYF
TRBV30	TRBJ1-2	few	NA	TGTGCCTGGATGCAGGGCCACTATGGCTACACCTTC	CAWMQGHYGYTF
TRBV12-3/TRBV12-4	TRBJ1-1	few	NA	TGTGCCAGCAGTTTTTCGATGGACCTTGAAGCTTTCTTT	CASSFSMDLEAFF
TRBV7-6	TRBJ1-1	NA	NA	TGTGCCAGCAGCTTAACCCCTAGGCAGGGCGGAACTGAAGCTTTCTTT	CASSLTPRQGGTEAFF
TRBV12-3/TRBV12-4	TRBJ1-1	few	NA	TGTGCCGTAGGGGTTGGCACTGAAGCTTTCTTT	CAVGVGTEAFF
TRBV11-1	TRBJ1-1	NA	NA	TGTGCCAGCAGCTCCCAGTTCCCCGGGAACACTGAAGCTTTCTTT	CASSSQFPGNTEAFF
TRBV20-1	TRBJ1-1	many	TRBD1	TGCAGTGCTAGTTCCCCTCGGACAGGGAACACTGAAGCTTTCTTT	CSASSPRTGNTEAFF
TRBV6-1	TRBJ2-1	few	TRBD2	TGTGCCAGCACCGGGAGGACGGGGAGAGCCTACAATGAGCAGTTCTTC	CASTGRTGRAYNEQFF
TRBV5-6	TRBJ1-1	NA	NA	TGTGCCAGCAGCTTTGGCGACACCCGTATTAATGAAGCTTTCTTT	CASSFGDTRINEAFF
TRBV18	TRBJ2-7	medium-sized	TRBD1	TGTGCCAGCTCACCTGCCGCCGTAGGGGGCGACGAGCAGTACTTC	CASSPAAVGGDEQYF
TRBV5-1	TRBJ1-5	many	TRBD1	TGCGCCAGCAGCTCGTCAGACAAGGGGAACCGGGACAGCGGCCAGCCCCAGCATTTT	CASSSSDKGNRDSGQPQHF
TRBV4-2	TRBJ2-2	NA	TRBD2	TGTGCCAGCAGCCAAGTCCGGTCTAGCGGGGGGTCTATGGGGAGTAACACCGGGGAGCTGTTTTTT	CASSQVRSSGGSMGSNTGELFF
TRBV12-3/TRBV12-4	TRBJ2-7	NA	TRBD1	TGTGCCAGCAGTCATAAAGGACAGGGGGACGAGCAGTACTTC	CASSHKGQGDEQYF
TRBV24-1	TRBJ1-6	many	NA	TGTGCCTCGGGTTCACCCCTCCACTTT	CASGSPLHF
TRBV5-6	TRBJ1-2	NA	TRBD1	TGTGCCAGCAGCTCCCCGGGACAGGGGGCGCCTGGCTACACCTTC	CASSSPGQGAPGYTF
TRBV18	TRBJ1-1	NA	NA	TGTGCCAGCTCACAACGAGAAAGGCCCGGCACTGAAGCTTTCTTT	CASSQRERPGTEAFF
TRBV18	TRBJ1-1	few	TRBD1	TGTGCCAGCACGTGGGACAGGGGTGAAGCTTTCTTT	CASTWDRGEAFF
TRBV29-1	TRBJ2-4	many	NA	TGCAGCGTTGAGAAGGGGAGCAAAAACATTCAGTACTTC	CSVEKGSKNIQYF